Sequencing of this TCR beta chain was carried out in a study of cytomegalovirus exposure and HLA in healthy donors. As concerns this clone: Its specificity is unknown.

This CDR3 is 13 amino acids long. V gave up 6 bases and J gave up 4 bases; unmatched junction bases: 1. The germline CDR1 and CDR2 sequences are MNHEY and SVGAGI. General study findings and limits: In vitro, a few CMV-associated chains proved specific for CMV antigens. As a later analysis revealed, most CMV-associated TCR beta chains appeared HLA-restricted.

The PCR contained 60 Vbeta and 13 Jbeta primers. TCRdb's table, derived via immunoSEQ multiplex PCR, lists solely in-frame clones and lacks some. The data show fewer than 200,000 clones, 9.5% to 15% seen once. The source of this sequence is a man aged 45-60 years in good health and CMV-seropositive. The chain has TRBV6-5 and TRBJ2-1, with 9 bases that match TRBD1. The specimen was PBMCs. Here the CDR3 DNA reads TGTGCCAGCAGACAGGGGGCGTACAATGAGCAGTTCTTC. Encoded protein: CASRQGAYNEQFF.